This TCR beta chain was recorded in a study of cytomegalovirus exposure and HLA in healthy donors. Comments on this clone: The antigen remains unidentified.

PCR was performed using 60 Vbeta and 13 Jbeta primers. Authors' methods: In a later analysis, the count reached 75 million to 90 million unique TCR beta chains, with approximately 11 million shared. Generated by immunoSEQ multiplex PCR, the TCRdb table keeps only in-frame clones and is missing some. D and trimming were read from the DNA, whereas the V and J calls and clone size are those reported in that table. The sample lists around 180,000 clones, roughly 80% occurring once. Overall study findings and caveats: Prior analysis indicated that the majority of TCR beta V segments exhibited productivity approximately 90% or approximately 30% of the time. Most subjects' HLA-A and HLA-B alleles were reportedly predicted from TCR beta sequences. The investigators catalogued 150 to 200 TCR beta chains as cytomegalovirus-associated.

This CDR3 is 17 amino acids long. CDR1 SGHNT and CDR2 YYREEE come from the germline V gene (reference sequence). The J segment lost 1 base and the V segment lost 3 bases, leaving 9 bases of the junction unmatched. The clonotype originates from a woman in her fifties or sixties in good health and CMV-seronegative. Specimen: PBMCs. This chain connects TRBV5-4 to TRBJ1-4; 7 nucleotides agree with TRBD1. The CDR3 sequence is CASSSGGPGVTNEKLFF. The CDR3 nucleotides read TGTGCCAGCAGCTCAGGGGGGCCCGGGGTAACTAATGAAAAACTGTTTTTT. Full variable domain (outside the CDR3, taken from reference TRBV5-4 and TRBJ1-4): ETGVTQSPTHLIKTRGQQVTLRCSSQSGHNTVSWYQQALGQGPQFIFQYYREEENGRGNFPPRFSGLQFPNYSSELNVNALELDDSALYLCASSSGGPGVTNEKLFFGSGTQLSVL.